One and the same sample provided the 2 T cell receptor beta chains below, sequenced in a study of CD8 T cells in Susac syndrome. An amount of RNA that ranged from about 0.45 to 1 ug was reverse transcribed with random hexamers. TCRdb reprocessed the immunoSEQ multiplex PCR reads with MiXCR, giving one entry per CDR3 protein. The sample holds about 120,000 distinct CDR3 sequences, 90% to 95% seen once. Source material: CD4+ T cells from PBMCs. These receptors were obtained from a human donor in good health.

The rearrangement uses TRBV29-1 and TRBJ2-7; 13 bases map to TRBD2. Germline values: CDR1 SQVTM, CDR2 ANQGSEA. With 5 bases clipped from V and 4 bases from J, the junction kept 2 bases outside the gene matches. The CDR3 has 13 amino acids. The CDR3 sequence is CSVRTSGSYEQYF. CDR3 nucleotides: TGCAGCGTTAGGACTAGCGGGAGTTACGAGCAGTACTTC.

This clonotype was seen a single time. The chain carries TRBV28 and TRBJ2-7; the D call may be TRBD1 or TRBD2 (5 bases each). Germline lookup yields CDR1 MDHEN and CDR2 SYDVKM. V lost 4 bases and J 3 bases, leaving 13 bases between the germline ends. The CDR3 extends over 14 amino acids. CDR3 DNA: TGTGCCAGCAGTTCCCTGTGGGGGAGCTACGAGCAGTACTTC. Translated, it gives CASSSLWGSYEQYF.